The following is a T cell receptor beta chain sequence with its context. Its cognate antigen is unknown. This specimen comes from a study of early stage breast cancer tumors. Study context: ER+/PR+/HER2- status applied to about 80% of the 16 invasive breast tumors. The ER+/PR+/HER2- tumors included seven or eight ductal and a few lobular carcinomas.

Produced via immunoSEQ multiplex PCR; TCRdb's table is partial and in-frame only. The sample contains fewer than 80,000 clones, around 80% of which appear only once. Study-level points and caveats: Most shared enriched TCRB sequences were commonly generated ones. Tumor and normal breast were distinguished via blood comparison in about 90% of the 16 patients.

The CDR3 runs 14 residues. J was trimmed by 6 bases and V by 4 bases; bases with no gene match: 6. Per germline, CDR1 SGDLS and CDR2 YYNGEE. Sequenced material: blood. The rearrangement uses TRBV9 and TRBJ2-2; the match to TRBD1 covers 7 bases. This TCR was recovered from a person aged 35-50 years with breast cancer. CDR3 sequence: CASSSQTGPGELFF. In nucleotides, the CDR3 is TGTGCCAGCAGCTCACAGACAGGGCCCGGGGAGCTGTTTTTT.